This TCR beta chain was documented in a study of PD-L1 blockade in urothelial cancer. About the study: Atezolizumab therapy began for patients around 2014, dosed at 1,200 mg intravenously every 3 weeks. Most patients, about 85% of the roughly 29, were males with bladder-origin cancer. Blood was analyzed 3 weeks (second dose) and 6 weeks after treatment start.

Time point noted: pretreatment peripheral blood. Here immunoSEQ multiplex PCR was the method, and the copy in TCRdb shows in-frame clones only, minus some. This sample yields 75,000 to 95,000 clones, of which around 81% are seen a single time; roughly 7.3% belongs to the top ten. The starting material was PBMCs, obtained around atezolizumab (anti-PD-L1) treatment. The source is a man aged 40-49 years with urothelial cancer.

The CDR3 sequence is CASRPTGGTEAFF. The CDR3 DNA sequence: TGTGCCAGCAGGCCGACAGGGGGCACTGAAGCTTTCTTT. V gene TRBV6-1 combines with J gene TRBJ1-1, with 9 bases fitting TRBD1. Germline-derived CDR1 and CDR2 are MNHNS and SASEGT. The CDR3 extends over 13 amino acids. The V gene end was trimmed by 6 bases and the J gene end by 4 bases; junction bases not matched to a gene: 3.